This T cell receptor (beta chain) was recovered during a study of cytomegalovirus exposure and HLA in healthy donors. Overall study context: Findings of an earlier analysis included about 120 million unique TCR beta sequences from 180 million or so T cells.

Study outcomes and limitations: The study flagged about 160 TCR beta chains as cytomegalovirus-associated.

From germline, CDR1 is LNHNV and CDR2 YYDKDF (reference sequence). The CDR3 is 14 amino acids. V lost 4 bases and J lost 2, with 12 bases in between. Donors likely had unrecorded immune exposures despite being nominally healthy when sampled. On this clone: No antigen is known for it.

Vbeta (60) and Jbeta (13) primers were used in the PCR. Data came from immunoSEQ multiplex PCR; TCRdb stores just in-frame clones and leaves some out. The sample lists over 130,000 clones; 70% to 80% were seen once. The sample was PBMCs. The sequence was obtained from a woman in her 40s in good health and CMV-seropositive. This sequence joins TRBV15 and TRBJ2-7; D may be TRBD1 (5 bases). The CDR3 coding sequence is TGTGCCACCAGCACCCAGGACACCCCCTACGAGCAGTACTTC. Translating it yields CATSTQDTPYEQYF.